Shown below are 13 T cell receptor beta chains from a single sample sequenced in a study of T cell repertoires in cytomegalovirus infection. TCRdb re-derived calls from the reads in MiXCR, one entry per CDR3 protein. This sample carries 49,000 or so distinct CDR3 sequences, about a fifth of them seen once, and the ten largest clones take 50% to 65%. Their specific antigens are unknown. This material consisted of CD8+ T cells from cultured PBMCs, taken from culture after CMV antigen stimulation. The source of these receptors is a human donor in good health (CMV status not recorded). Some clones in this sample may be carry-over from other donors' samples.

This clonotype was seen a few times. The chain carries TRBV20-1 and TRBJ2-7; 7 bases are a match to TRBD1. Trimming at V came to 5 bases and at J to 0 bases, leaving 7 bases not matched to a gene. The CDR3 is 14 amino acids. Germline V gene lookup returns CDR1 DFQATT and CDR2 SNEGSKA (reference sequence). The CDR3 DNA is TGCAGTGCTCACGAAAGACAGGGCTCCTACGAGCAGTACTTC. This gives the protein CSAHERQGSYEQYF.

This chain joins TRBV28 and TRBJ2-3; 10 bases line up with TRBD1. V trimming: 2 bases; J trimming: 3 bases; junction bases outside the gene matches: 5. The CDR3 is 16 amino acids. Germline V lookup: CDR1 MDHEN, CDR2 SYDVKM. The CDR3 reads CASSLPDRGRTDTQYF. The CDR3 nucleotides are TGTGCCAGCAGTTTACCCGACAGGGGGCGTACAGATACGCAGTATTTT.

This clonotype was picked up a small number of times. The chain uses TRBV9 and TRBJ2-5; D is ambiguous. This CDR3 is 15 amino acids long. Germline V gene sequence: CDR1 SGDLS, CDR2 YYNGEE. Trimming left V 0 bases short and J 1 base short, with 10 bases between. The DNA for the CDR3 is TGTGCCAGCAGCGTAGGTTTGGGCTTCCAAGAGACCCAGTACTTC. Translating it yields CASSVGLGFQETQYF. Full variable domain (rest looked up from reference TRBV9 and TRBJ2-5): DSGVTQTPKHLITATGQRVTLRCSPRSGDLSVYWYQQSLDQGLQFLIQYYNGEERAKGNILERFSAQQFPDLHSELNLSSLELGDSALYFCASSVGLGFQETQYFGPGTRLLVL.

This clonotype was seen a handful of times. This CDR3 is CASSLPSFLPGAGAPDTQYF. The CDR3 coding sequence is TGCGCCAGCAGCTTGCCCTCCTTTCTCCCGGGGGCCGGGGCTCCAGATACGCAGTATTTT. The chain joins TRBV5-1 to TRBJ2-3; TRBD1 or TRBD2 may be the D gene (6 bases each). Germline V gene lookup returns CDR1 SGHRS and CDR2 YFSETQ. Trimming removed 1 base at V and 4 bases at J, with 28 bases between. The CDR3 loop spans 20 amino acids.

With regard to this clonotype: Its ends do not fully match the called genes, so a read error is possible. The J gene is TRBJ2-2, the V gene TRBV19, with D unclear. The CDR3 contains 14 residues. CDR1 and CDR2 (germline): LNHDA, SQIVND (reference sequence). The CDR3 sequence is CVSIRGRDTGELFF. CDR3 coding DNA: TGTGTCAGTATTCGTGGACGGGACACCGGGGAGCTGTTTTTT.

Regarding this clonotype: This may arise from a read error, as a much more abundant clone is one base away. The CDR3: CACSLGWAEDYEQYF. DNA of the CDR3: TGTGCCTGCAGCCTGGGGTGGGCGGAAGACTACGAGCAGTACTTC. The chain employs TRBV11-2 and TRBJ2-7; D remains ambiguous. CDR3 size: 15 residues. Germline assignment: CDR1 SGHAT and CDR2 FQNNGV.

The chain uses TRBV20-1 and TRBJ1-5; possible D gene TRBD1, 5 bases. V lost 3 bases and J lost 4, with 10 bases in between. CDR1 is DFQATT and CDR2 is SNEGSKA in the germline V gene (reference sequence). This CDR3 is built from 13 residues. CDR3 bases: TGCAGTGCTAGTCCTGCAGGGAATCAGCCCCAGCATTTT. Translating it yields CSASPAGNQPQHF.

The chain recombines TRBV6-5 with TRBJ1-6; D gene uncertain. This CDR3 comprises 16 residues. Trimming took off 6 bases at V and 0 bases at J, with 12 bases between the two ends. Germline CDR1 reads MNHEY; CDR2 reads SVGAGI. CDR3 nucleotide sequence: TGTGCCAGCAGAGCCGACGGAAGCTCCTATAATTCACCCCTCCACTTT. It encodes CASRADGSSYNSPLHF.

This chain connects TRBV7-9 to TRBJ2-7; unclear D gene. The CDR3 length is 13 residues. CDR1 and CDR2 (germline): SEHNR, FQNEAQ (reference sequence). The germline V and J ends were trimmed by 1 base and 1 base, with 5 bases remaining between them. CDR3 loop: CASSLVVSYEQYF. Written as DNA, the CDR3 is TGTGCCAGCAGCTTAGTAGTTTCCTACGAGCAGTACTTC.

Here the CDR3 reads CASTPFGGATYEQYF. In nucleotides, the CDR3 is TGTGCCAGCACCCCTTTCGGGGGGGCAACCTACGAGCAGTACTTC. This chain connects TRBV6-6 to TRBJ2-7, with 8 bases lining up with TRBD2. J lost 2 bases, V lost 7 bases, and 10 bases had no gene match. This CDR3 region has 15 residues. Germline V gives CDR1 MNHNY, CDR2 SVGAGI (reference sequence).

There are many counts of this clonotype. The chain is built from TRBV7-2 and TRBJ2-1, with TRBD1 matching over 7 bases. CDR1 is SGHTA, CDR2 FQGNSA, per germline. The CDR3 runs to 17 residues. The junction had 17 bases not matched to a gene; V was cut back by 4 bases and J by 8 bases. Here the CDR3 DNA reads TGTGCCAGCAGCTGGCCCGGTAGGGGGCTGCCCGGGGATGAGCAGTTCTTC. Amino acids: CASSWPGRGLPGDEQFF. Using reference TRBV7-2 and TRBJ2-1 for the parts outside the CDR3, the full variable domain is GAGVSQSPSNKVTEKGKDVELRCDPISGHTALYWYRQSLGQGLEFLIYFQGNSAPDKSGLPSDRFSAERTGGSVSTLTIQRTQQEDSAVYLCASSWPGRGLPGDEQFFGPGTRLTVL.

This clonotype has only a few counts. The J gene is TRBJ2-7, the V gene TRBV11-3; 11 nucleotides line up with TRBD1. Germline-derived CDR1 and CDR2 are SGHNT and YENEEA. This CDR3 has 14 residues. Germline trimming cut 4 bases from V and 2 bases from J; bases unmatched to any gene: 1. CDR3 sequence: CASSSGQGAYEQYF. DNA of the CDR3: TGTGCCAGCAGCTCGGGACAGGGGGCCTACGAGCAGTACTTC. Based on the CDR3 plus reference TRBV11-3 and TRBJ2-7, the full variable domain is EAGVVQSPRYKIIEKKQPVAFWCNPISGHNTLYWYLQNLGQGPELLIRYENEEAVDDSQLPKDRFSAERLKGVDSTLKIQPAELGDSAVYLCASSSGQGAYEQYFGPGTRLTVT.

Concerning this clonotype itself: Compared with germline, one end of the junction differs, possibly owing to a read error. The chain links TRBV19 to TRBJ2-3; D gene ambiguous. Per the germline V gene, CDR1 is LNHDA and CDR2 is SQIVND (reference sequence). The CDR3 has 13 amino acids. In DNA, the CDR3 is TGTGCCAGTAGTCTCCGGAGCACACATACGCAGTATTTT. This codes for CASSLRSTHTQYF.